The sequence of this TCR beta chain was determined in a study of cytomegalovirus exposure and HLA in healthy donors. PCR used 60 Vbeta primers and 13 Jbeta primers. How the authors handled the data: Among the unique TCR beta chains that a later analysis counted, about 81 million in all, approximately 12 million were shared. Only in-frame clones appear in the TCRdb table, and some are missing; sequencing was by immunoSEQ multiplex PCR. That table gives V, J and clone size, and the DNA gave D and trimming. The data contain 200,000 to 250,000 clones, 81% of them singletons. Study-wide findings and caveats: In an earlier analysis, productive rearrangement rates for most beta V segments clustered near 87% or 30%. Analysis was performed later, and it showed HLA-associated TCR beta chains to be more clonally expanded than equally common others. Researchers counted around 170 TCR beta chains as cytomegalovirus-associated.

V dropped 0 bases and J dropped 4 bases, with 11 bases sitting between them. This CDR3 is built from 15 residues. Per germline, CDR1 SGDLS and CDR2 YYNGEE. With regard to this clone: Its antigen is not known.

This receptor was identified in an older woman in good health and CMV-seropositive. Sequences were obtained from PBMCs. The chain joins TRBV9 to TRBJ2-1; D is possibly TRBD1 (7 bases). In DNA form, the CDR3 reads TGTGCCAGCAGCGTAGGACAGGGAGGTTACAATGAGCAGTTCTTC. This encodes CASSVGQGGYNEQFF.